This T cell receptor (beta chain) was found in a study of T cell changes during pregnancy in multiple sclerosis. The method was immunoSEQ multiplex PCR; TCRdb's version includes in-frame clones alone and lacks a portion of them. The data contain about 69,000 clones, approximately 90% of them singletons. This specimen consisted of peripheral blood, obtained in the third trimester of pregnancy. The source is a female donor with multiple sclerosis, enrolled in a pregnancy study.

In nucleotides, the CDR3 is TGTGCCAGCAGCTTAGGGACAGGTAGTATCTACGAGCAGTACTTC. Translating gives CASSLGTGSIYEQYF. J is TRBJ2-7 and V is TRBV11-3; 7 bases fit TRBD1. The CDR3 covers 15 residues. V dropped 1 base and J dropped 3; count of bases not matched to a gene: 6. The V gene's germline CDR1 is SGHNT and CDR2 YENEEA.